Presented here are 3 T cell receptor beta chains from one specimen sequenced in a study of CD8+ T cells in alopecia areata. Following extraction, RNA underwent reverse transcription to cDNA, which served as the sequencing template. Some clones are missing from TCRdb's copy, which holds only in-frame ones; the method was immunoSEQ multiplex PCR. Among roughly 250,000 clones listed, approximately 61% were seen once. Sequencing was performed on CD4+ T cells sorted from blood, taken at week 0. These receptors originate from a human donor with alopecia areata.

This clone was observed a few times. V gene TRBV2 combines with J gene TRBJ2-3; maybe TRBD2 (6 bases). Trimming removed 3 bases from V and 1 base from J, with 11 bases in between. CDR1 and CDR2 (germline): SNHLY, FYNNEI. The CDR3 is 15 amino acids. CDR3 bases: TGTGCCAGCAGTGAGACGGGGGTGGGCACAGATACGCAGTATTTT. Its protein product is CASSETGVGTDTQYF.

The chain combines TRBV27 with TRBJ2-4; TRBD1 matches 7 bases. The length of the CDR3 is 12 residues. Germline V gene sequence: CDR1 MNHEY, CDR2 SMNVEV (reference sequence). The junction had 6 bases not matched to a gene; V was cut back by 5 bases and J by 11 bases. The CDR3 loop is CASSRNTGVQYF. The CDR3 DNA follows: TGTGCCAGCAGTCGCAATACAGGGGTTCAGTACTTC.

This chain connects TRBV9 to TRBJ2-7; D assignment may be TRBD1 or TRBD2 (5 bases each). Trimming removed 5 bases at V and 7 bases at J, with 19 bases between. The CDR3 has 14 amino acids. The germline CDR1 and CDR2 sequences are SGDLS and YYNGEE. The CDR3 nucleotides are TGTGCCAGCAGTTTAACCGGGACGGAAAGAGAGCAGTACTTC. Its protein product is CASSLTGTEREQYF.